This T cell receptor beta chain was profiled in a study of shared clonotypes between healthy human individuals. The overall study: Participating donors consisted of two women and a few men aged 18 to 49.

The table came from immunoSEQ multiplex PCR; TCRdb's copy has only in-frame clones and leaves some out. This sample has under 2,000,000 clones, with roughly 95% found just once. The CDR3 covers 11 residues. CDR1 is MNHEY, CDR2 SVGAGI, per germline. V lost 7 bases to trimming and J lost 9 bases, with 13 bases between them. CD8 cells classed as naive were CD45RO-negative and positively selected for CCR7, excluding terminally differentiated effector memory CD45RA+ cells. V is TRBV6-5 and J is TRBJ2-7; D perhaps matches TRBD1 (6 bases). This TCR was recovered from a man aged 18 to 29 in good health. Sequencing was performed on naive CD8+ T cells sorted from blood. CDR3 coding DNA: TGTGCCAGCACGTATGACAGGCGGCAGTACTTC. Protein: CASTYDRRQYF.